These 26 T cell receptor beta chains were sequenced from one sample in a study of cytomegalovirus exposure and HLA in healthy donors. The PCR had 60 Vbeta and 13 Jbeta primers. Assay: immunoSEQ multiplex PCR; the TCRdb copy retains only in-frame clones and omits some. The top ten hold 0.5% to 0.7% of the sample, which has some 220,000 clones, around 80% seen once. Sequenced input: PBMCs. All receptors derive from a woman in her forties in good health and CMV-seronegative.

The gene calls are TRBV10-3 and TRBJ2-2; tentatively, D is TRBD1 (5 bases). Germline V gene data show CDR1 as ENHRY and CDR2 as SYGVKD. With 8 bases removed from V and 2 bases from J, the gap between germline ends came to 12 bases. The length of the CDR3 is 14 residues. CDR3 region: CAILRGSNTGELFF. The CDR3 DNA is TGTGCCATCTTAAGGGGATCAAACACCGGGGAGCTGTTTTTT.

In this sample, this clone turned up once. The J gene is TRBJ2-1, the V gene TRBV5-1; 11 nucleotides line up with TRBD2. The junction had 3 bases not matched to a gene; V was cut back by 0 bases and J by 7 bases. The germline gives CDR1 SGHRS, CDR2 YFSETQ. This CDR3 has 15 residues. CDR3 protein: CASSLVSSGGNEQFF. The CDR3 nucleotides are TGCGCCAGCAGCTTGGTGTCTAGCGGGGGGAATGAGCAGTTCTTC. The full variable domain, completed using reference TRBV5-1 and TRBJ2-1, is KAGVTQTPRYLIKTRGQQVTLSCSPISGHRSVSWYQQTPGQGLQFLFEYFSETQRNKGNFPGRFSGRQFSNSRSEMNVSTLELGDSALYLCASSLVSSGGNEQFFGPGTRLTVL.

This CDR3 is CASSQGTGRETQYF. The CDR3 DNA reads as TGCGCCAGCAGCCAAGGGACAGGGCGAGAGACCCAGTACTTC. The rearrangement joins TRBV4-1 to TRBJ2-5; 8 nucleotides align to TRBD1. The CDR3 totals 14 residues. Trimming removed 1 base from V and 4 bases from J; junction bases left unmatched: 2. From germline, CDR1 is MGHRA and CDR2 YSYEKL.

This sequence joins TRBV6-1 and TRBJ2-5; 9 nucleotides match TRBD1. The J call may not be correct, given that the DNA end is closer to TRBJ2-7. The CDR3 is 14 residues long. Looked up from germline, CDR1 is MNHNS and CDR2 is SASEGT. CDR3 amino acids: CASSPGTGSYEQYF. In nucleotides, the CDR3 is TGTGCCAGCAGCCCCGGGACAGGGAGCTACGAGCAGTACTTC.

The J gene is TRBJ1-1, the V gene TRBV28; the D is unclear. Trimming took 2 bases from V and 5 from J, leaving 6 bases between them. The CDR3 is 12 residues long. From germline, CDR1 is MDHEN and CDR2 SYDVKM. The CDR3 protein is CASSLSRTEAFF. CDR3 sequence (DNA): TGTGCCAGCAGTTTAAGCCGGACTGAAGCTTTCTTT. Based on the CDR3 plus reference TRBV28 and TRBJ1-1, the full variable domain is DVKVTQSSRYLVKRTGEKVFLECVQDMDHENMFWYRQDPGLGLRLIYFSYDVKMKEKGDIPEGYSVSREKKERFSLILESASTNQTSMYLCASSLSRTEAFFGQGTRLTVV.

The J gene is TRBJ1-2, the V gene TRBV18; D might be TRBD1 (6 bases). Germline assignment: CDR1 KGHSH and CDR2 LQKENI. The V end was cut by 2 bases, the J end by 2 bases, with 9 bases between. The CDR3 is 14 residues long. CDR3 nucleotides: TGTGCCAGCTCACCAGCAGGGGCGAACTATGGCTACACCTTC. This encodes CASSPAGANYGYTF.

The V and J genes are TRBV28 and TRBJ2-5, with a possible D match to TRBD2 (7 bases). Germline CDR1 and CDR2: MDHEN and SYDVKM. V was shortened by 5 bases and J by 2 bases, with 18 bases between the two germline ends. This CDR3 spans 16 amino acids. In DNA form, the CDR3 reads TGTGCCAGCAGTCAGACTGGCGGGGGCCCGCAAGAGACCCAGTACTTC. It is translated as CASSQTGGGPQETQYF.

A remark on this clone: Within the sample, other DNA sequences also encode this same CDR3. The chain joins TRBV2 to TRBJ1-2; 7 bases are a match to TRBD1. Trimming took 5 bases from V and 3 from J; bases not matched to a gene: 3. From germline, CDR1 is SNHLY and CDR2 FYNNEI. The CDR3 spans 13 residues. Here the CDR3 DNA reads TGTGCCAGCAGTAGTGGGACAGACTATGGCTACACCTTC. This encodes CASSSGTDYGYTF.

This rearrangement joins TRBV7-9 to TRBJ2-3; no definite D call. The CDR3 extends over 14 amino acids. The germline CDR1 and CDR2 sequences are SEHNR and FQNEAQ (reference sequence). The V end lost 5 bases, the J end lost 2 bases, and 11 bases lay between the germline ends. The CDR3: CASSNWSPTDTQYF. The CDR3 DNA reads as TGTGCCAGCAGCAACTGGTCACCCACAGATACGCAGTATTTT.

The chain uses TRBV7-2 and TRBJ2-1; 8 bases fit TRBD1. The CDR3 sequence is 17 residues long. Germline CDR1 reads SGHTA; CDR2 reads FQGNSA. V shed 5 bases, J shed 2 bases, and the junction held 11 bases outside the gene matches. The CDR3 DNA reads as TGTGCCAGCAGCACCCGGACAGGGTTTTATACCTACAATGAGCAGTTCTTC. Residues: CASSTRTGFYTYNEQFF.

The chain is built from TRBV30 and TRBJ1-4; TRBD1 is a possible D gene (6 bases). The CDR3 covers 14 residues. V was trimmed by 4 bases and J by 8 bases, leaving 17 bases between them. The germline gives CDR1 GTSNPN, CDR2 SVGIG (reference sequence). DNA of the CDR3: TGTGCCTGGACTCTAGGACAGTCTGGCGAAAAACTGTTTTTT. This sequence encodes CAWTLGQSGEKLFF.

The rearrangement joins TRBV9 to TRBJ1-2; D is undetermined. The V gene's germline CDR1 is SGDLS and CDR2 YYNGEE. Between the trimmed V and J ends, which lost 0 bases and 0 bases, there was a span of 6 bases. The length of the CDR3 is 14 residues. The CDR3, as DNA: TGTGCCAGCAGCGTAGCGGGTTCTAACTATGGCTACACCTTC. Encoded protein: CASSVAGSNYGYTF.

In its sample, this clone was seen a few times. J is TRBJ1-5 and V is TRBV6-1; 11 bases line up with TRBD1. Germline values: CDR1 MNHNS, CDR2 SASEGT. The CDR3 extends over 15 amino acids. The V segment lost 8 bases and the J segment 3 bases; nucleotides outside the gene matches: 6. CDR3 sequence: CASGRTGGFNQPQHF. Written as DNA, the CDR3 is TGTGCCAGCGGGAGGACAGGGGGCTTCAATCAGCCCCAGCATTTT.

CDR3 DNA: TGCGCCAGCAGCCAAGATTGGGGCGGGGGGGCCCCCACCGGGGAGCTGTTTTTT. Translating it yields CASSQDWGGGAPTGELFF. The chain couples TRBV4-3 to TRBJ2-2; 9 positions agree with TRBD2. Germline V gene sequence: CDR1 LGHNA, CDR2 YSLEER. The ends lost 0 bases at V and 4 bases at J; junction bases unmatched: 9. The CDR3 length is 18 residues.

The CDR3 DNA reads as TGTGCCAGCAGCCTCGGACAGGGGGAGCTGTTTTTT. Protein: CASSLGQGELFF. The V call is TRBV7-9, the J call TRBJ2-2, with a tentative D call TRBD1 (6 bases). Per the germline V gene, CDR1 is SEHNR and CDR2 is FQNEAQ (reference sequence). Trimming took off 5 bases at V and 8 bases at J, with 9 bases between the two ends. The CDR3 length is 12 residues.

CDR3 loop: CASSLAARGTHEETQYF. In DNA form, the CDR3 reads TGTGCCAGCAGCTTAGCCGCCCGGGGGACGCACGAAGAGACCCAGTACTTC. V gene TRBV7-9 combines with J gene TRBJ2-5; a possible D gene is TRBD2 (6 bases). The CDR3 is 17 amino acids. Germline V CDR1 and CDR2: SEHNR, FQNEAQ (reference sequence). V lost 0 bases and J 3 bases, leaving 17 bases between the germline ends.

This chain connects TRBV5-1 to TRBJ1-2, with no clear D. V was cut by 1 base and J by 5 bases, with 15 bases left in between. CDR3 length: 15 residues. The germline CDR1 and CDR2 sequences are SGHRS and YFSETQ. CDR3 nucleotide sequence: TGCGCCAGCAGCTTGAGGGAGGGAGTTGAGTATGGCTACACCTTC. Translating it yields CASSLREGVEYGYTF.

This clone was counted a single time. The chain employs TRBV2 and TRBJ2-6; D gene uncertain. The CDR3 has 16 amino acids. Germline values: CDR1 SNHLY, CDR2 FYNNEI. V was clipped by 1 base and J by 0 bases, with 7 bases between them. CDR3 loop: CASSEVWSSGANVLTF. CDR3 nucleotide sequence: TGTGCCAGCAGTGAAGTATGGAGCTCTGGGGCCAACGTCCTGACTTTC.

The chain recombines TRBV30 with TRBJ2-5; D might be TRBD1 (5 bases). With 1 base removed from V and 6 bases from J, the gap between germline ends came to 12 bases. This CDR3 spans 13 amino acids. The germline CDR1 and CDR2 sequences are GTSNPN and SVGIG (reference sequence). CDR3 protein: CAWSEGPLKTQYF. CDR3 sequence (DNA): TGTGCCTGGAGTGAGGGGCCCCTCAAGACCCAGTACTTC.

The chain is built from TRBV7-6 and TRBJ2-7; 12 bases map to TRBD2. V was pared by 4 bases and J by 0 bases, with 7 bases of the junction left unmatched. The length of the CDR3 is 17 residues. Looked up from germline, CDR1 is SGHVS and CDR2 is FNYEAQ. The DNA of the CDR3 is TGTGCCAGCAGCTCAGGGCAGACTAGCGGGAGCTCCTACGAGCAGTACTTC. This codes for CASSSGQTSGSSYEQYF. Based on the CDR3 plus reference TRBV7-6 and TRBJ2-7, the full variable domain is GAGVSQSPRYKVTKRGQDVALRCDPISGHVSLYWYRQALGQGPEFLTYFNYEAQQDKSGLPNDRFSAERPEGSISTLTIQRTEQRDSAMYRCASSSGQTSGSSYEQYFGPGTRLTVT.

The CDR3 DNA reads as TGTGCCAGTAGTATAGACCCGGGTAACACAGATACGCAGTATTTT. It codes for CASSIDPGNTDTQYF. The chain combines TRBV19 with TRBJ2-3; D is ambiguous. This CDR3 region has 15 residues. Trimming took off 0 bases at V and 2 bases at J, with 9 bases between the two ends. CDR1 LNHDA and CDR2 SQIVND come from the germline V gene (reference sequence).

The V call is TRBV19, the J call TRBJ2-7; the D gene is possibly TRBD1 (6 bases). There are 17 residues in the CDR3. V lost 5 bases, J lost 4 bases, and 24 bases lay in between. Germline values: CDR1 LNHDA, CDR2 SQIVND (reference sequence). The CDR3 nucleotides read TGTGCCAGTAGTGACCCCTATGGACAGACCCAACCTTACGAGCAGTACTTC. Translating gives CASSDPYGQTQPYEQYF.

The chain carries TRBV5-6 and TRBJ2-7, with a tentative D call TRBD1 (6 bases). Trimming took 0 bases from V and 0 from J, leaving 10 bases between them. The CDR3 is made up of 15 amino acids. Germline values: CDR1 SGHDT, CDR2 YYEEEE. The CDR3 region has the DNA TGTGCCAGCAGCTTGGTAGGGGGAAACTCCTACGAGCAGTACTTC. Translated: CASSLVGGNSYEQYF.

The chain has TRBV5-1 and TRBJ1-1; no firm D call. Trimming left V 1 base short and J 3 bases short, with 10 bases between. Germline-derived CDR1 and CDR2 are SGHRS and YFSETQ. This CDR3 region has 14 residues. The CDR3 coding sequence is TGCGCCAGCAGCTTGTCACACGGGGACACTGAAGCTTTCTTT. Its translation: CASSLSHGDTEAFF.

V and J are TRBV5-1 and TRBJ2-3, with a possible D match to TRBD2 (5 bases). The germline gives CDR1 SGHRS, CDR2 YFSETQ. CDR3 length equals 15 residues. V lost 4 bases and J lost 3, with 15 bases in between. The CDR3 DNA reads as TGCGCCAGCAGCCTTCAGCATTCGGGGACAGATACGCAGTATTTT. Translated: CASSLQHSGTDTQYF.

The chain is built from TRBV30 and TRBJ1-3; D may be TRBD1 (5 bases). Per germline, CDR1 GTSNPN and CDR2 SVGIG (reference sequence). There are 14 residues in the CDR3. The V and J ends lost 2 bases and 2 bases respectively, with 10 bases between them. CDR3 amino acids: CAWSQGVPGNTIYF. The CDR3 DNA reads as TGTGCCTGGAGTCAGGGCGTACCTGGAAACACCATATATTTT.